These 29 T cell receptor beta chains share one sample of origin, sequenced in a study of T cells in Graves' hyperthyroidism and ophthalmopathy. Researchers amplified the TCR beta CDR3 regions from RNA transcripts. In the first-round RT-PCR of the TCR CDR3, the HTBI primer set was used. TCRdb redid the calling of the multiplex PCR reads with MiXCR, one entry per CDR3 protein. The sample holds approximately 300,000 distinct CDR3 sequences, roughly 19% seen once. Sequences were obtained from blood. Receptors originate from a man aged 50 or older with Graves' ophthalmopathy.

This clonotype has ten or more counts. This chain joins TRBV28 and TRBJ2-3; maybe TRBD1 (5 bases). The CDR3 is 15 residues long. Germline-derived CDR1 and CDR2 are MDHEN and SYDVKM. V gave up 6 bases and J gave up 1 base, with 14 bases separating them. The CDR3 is CASSNDKGGTDTQYF. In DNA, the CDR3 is TGTGCCAGCAGCAATGACAAAGGGGGCACAGATACGCAGTATTTT.

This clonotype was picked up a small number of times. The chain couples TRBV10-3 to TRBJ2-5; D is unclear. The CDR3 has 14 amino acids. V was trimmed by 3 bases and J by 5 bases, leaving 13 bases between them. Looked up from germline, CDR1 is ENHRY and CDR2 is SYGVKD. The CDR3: CAISERPRTETQYF. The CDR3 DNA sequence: TGTGCCATCAGTGAAAGGCCCCGCACGGAGACCCAGTACTTC.

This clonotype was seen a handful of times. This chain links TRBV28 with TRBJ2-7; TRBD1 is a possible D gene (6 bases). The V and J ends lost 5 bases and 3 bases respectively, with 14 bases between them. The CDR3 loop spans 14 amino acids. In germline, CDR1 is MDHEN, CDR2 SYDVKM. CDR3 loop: CASSLPQGNYEQYF. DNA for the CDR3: TGTGCCAGCAGTCTCCCCCAGGGGAACTACGAGCAGTACTTC.

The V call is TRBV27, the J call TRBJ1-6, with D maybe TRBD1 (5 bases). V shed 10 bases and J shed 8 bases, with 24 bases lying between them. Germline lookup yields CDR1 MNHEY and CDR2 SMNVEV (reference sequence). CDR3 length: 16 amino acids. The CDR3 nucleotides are TGTGCCACCCGAGGCAGGGAGAGAAGTTCGCATTCACCCCTCCACTTT. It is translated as CATRGRERSSHSPLHF.

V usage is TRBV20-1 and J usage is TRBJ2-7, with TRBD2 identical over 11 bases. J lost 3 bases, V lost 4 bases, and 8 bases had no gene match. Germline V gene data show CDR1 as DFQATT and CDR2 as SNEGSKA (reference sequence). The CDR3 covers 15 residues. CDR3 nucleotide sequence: TGCAGTGCTACCCGAGGGCTAGCGGGGGGCTACGAGCAGTACTTC. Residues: CSATRGLAGGYEQYF.

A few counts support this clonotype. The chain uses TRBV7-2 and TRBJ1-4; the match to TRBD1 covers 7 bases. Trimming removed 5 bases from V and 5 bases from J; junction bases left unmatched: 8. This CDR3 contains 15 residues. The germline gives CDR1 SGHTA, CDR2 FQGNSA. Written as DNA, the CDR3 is TGTGCCAGCAGCGCCCGACAGGGATTAAATGAAAAACTGTTTTTT. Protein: CASSARQGLNEKLFF.

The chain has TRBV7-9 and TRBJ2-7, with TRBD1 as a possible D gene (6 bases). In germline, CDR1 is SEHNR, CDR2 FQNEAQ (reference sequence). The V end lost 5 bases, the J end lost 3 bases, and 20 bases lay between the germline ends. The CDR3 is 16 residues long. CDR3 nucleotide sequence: TGTGCCAGCAGCCTGGAACTCACAGGGAAGGGCTACGAGCAGTACTTC. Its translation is CASSLELTGKGYEQYF.

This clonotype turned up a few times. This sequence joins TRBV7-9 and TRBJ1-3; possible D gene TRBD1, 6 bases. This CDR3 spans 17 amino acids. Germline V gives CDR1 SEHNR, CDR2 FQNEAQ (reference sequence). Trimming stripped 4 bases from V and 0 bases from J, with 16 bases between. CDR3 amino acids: CASSSFNQGLSGNTIYF. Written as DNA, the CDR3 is TGTGCCAGCAGCTCGTTTAATCAGGGGCTCTCTGGAAACACCATATATTTT.

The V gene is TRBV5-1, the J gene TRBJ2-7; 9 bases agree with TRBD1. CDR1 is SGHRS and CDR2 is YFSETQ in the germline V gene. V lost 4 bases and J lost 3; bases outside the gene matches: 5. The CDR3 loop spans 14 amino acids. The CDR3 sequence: CASSVDRGDYEQYF. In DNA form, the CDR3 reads TGCGCCAGCAGCGTGGACAGGGGAGACTACGAGCAGTACTTC.

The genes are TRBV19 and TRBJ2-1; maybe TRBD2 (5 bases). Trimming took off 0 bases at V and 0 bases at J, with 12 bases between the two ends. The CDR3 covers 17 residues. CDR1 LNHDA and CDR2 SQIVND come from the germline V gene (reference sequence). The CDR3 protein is CASSIDRPGSSYNEQFF. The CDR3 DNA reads TGTGCCAGTAGTATAGATCGCCCGGGAAGCTCCTACAATGAGCAGTTCTTC. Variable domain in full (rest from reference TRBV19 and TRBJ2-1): DGGITQSPKYLFRKEGQNVTLSCEQNLNHDAMYWYRQDPGQGLRLIYYSQIVNDFQKGDIAEGYSVSREKKESFPLTVTSAQKNPTAFYLCASSIDRPGSSYNEQFFGPGTRLTVL.

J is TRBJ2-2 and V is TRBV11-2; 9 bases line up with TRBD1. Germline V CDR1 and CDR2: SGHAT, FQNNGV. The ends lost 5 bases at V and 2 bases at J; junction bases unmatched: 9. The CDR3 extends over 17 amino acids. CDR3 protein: CASSGPTGGGNTGELFF. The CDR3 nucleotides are TGTGCCAGCAGCGGTCCCACAGGGGGCGGAAACACCGGGGAGCTGTTTTTT.

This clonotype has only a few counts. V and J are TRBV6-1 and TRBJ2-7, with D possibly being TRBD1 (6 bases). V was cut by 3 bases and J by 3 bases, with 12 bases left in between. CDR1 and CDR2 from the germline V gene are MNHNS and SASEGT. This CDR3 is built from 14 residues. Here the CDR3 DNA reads TGTGCCAGCAGTGAGGGGGCAGCGGTCTACGAGCAGTACTTC. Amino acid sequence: CASSEGAAVYEQYF.

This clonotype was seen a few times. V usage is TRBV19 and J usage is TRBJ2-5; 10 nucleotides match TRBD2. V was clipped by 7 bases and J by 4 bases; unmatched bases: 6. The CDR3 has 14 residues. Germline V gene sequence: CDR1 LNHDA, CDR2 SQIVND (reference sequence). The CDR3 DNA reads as TGTGCCAGTAAAGCGGGAGGGCGTCGAGAGACCCAGTACTTC. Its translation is CASKAGGRRETQYF.

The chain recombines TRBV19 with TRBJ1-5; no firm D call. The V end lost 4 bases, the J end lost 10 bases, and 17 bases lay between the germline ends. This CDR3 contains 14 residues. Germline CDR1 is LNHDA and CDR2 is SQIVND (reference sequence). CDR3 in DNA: TGTGCCAGTAGTAACGAGGGAGCAATCAGCCCCCAGCATTTT. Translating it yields CASSNEGAISPQHF.

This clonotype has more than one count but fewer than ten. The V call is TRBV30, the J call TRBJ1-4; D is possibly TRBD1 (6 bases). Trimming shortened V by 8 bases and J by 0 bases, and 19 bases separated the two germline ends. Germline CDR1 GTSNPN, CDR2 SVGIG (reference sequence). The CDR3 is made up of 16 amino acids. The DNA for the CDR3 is TGTGCCAGTAGAGGGGGGGTGACACCAACTAATGAAAAACTGTTTTTT. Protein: CASRGGVTPTNEKLFF. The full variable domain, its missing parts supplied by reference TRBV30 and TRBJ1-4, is SQTIHQWPATLVQPVGSPLSLECTVEGTSNPNLYWYRQAAGRGLQLLFYSVGIGQISSEVPQNLSASRPQDRQFILSSKKLLLSDSGFYLCASRGGVTPTNEKLFFGSGTQLSVL.

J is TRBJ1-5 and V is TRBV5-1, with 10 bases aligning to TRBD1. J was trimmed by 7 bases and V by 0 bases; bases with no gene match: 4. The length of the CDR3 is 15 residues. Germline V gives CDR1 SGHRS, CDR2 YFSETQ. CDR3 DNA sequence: TGCGCCAGCAGCTTGGTGACAGGGGGCGGACAGCCCCAGCATTTT. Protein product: CASSLVTGGGQPQHF.

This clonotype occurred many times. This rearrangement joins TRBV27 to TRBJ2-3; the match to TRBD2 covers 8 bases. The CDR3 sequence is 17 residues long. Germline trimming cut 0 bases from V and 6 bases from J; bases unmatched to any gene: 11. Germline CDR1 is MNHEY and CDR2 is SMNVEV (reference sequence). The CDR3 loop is CASSLSIPAGARDTQYF. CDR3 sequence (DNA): TGTGCCAGCAGTTTATCGATTCCAGCGGGGGCCAGGGATACGCAGTATTTT.

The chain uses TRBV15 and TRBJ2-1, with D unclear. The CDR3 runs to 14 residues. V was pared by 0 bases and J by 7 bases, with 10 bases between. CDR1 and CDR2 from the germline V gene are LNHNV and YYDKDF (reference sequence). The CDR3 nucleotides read TGTGCCACCAGCAGAGATCTACGTATGAATGAGCAGTTCTTC. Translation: CATSRDLRMNEQFF.

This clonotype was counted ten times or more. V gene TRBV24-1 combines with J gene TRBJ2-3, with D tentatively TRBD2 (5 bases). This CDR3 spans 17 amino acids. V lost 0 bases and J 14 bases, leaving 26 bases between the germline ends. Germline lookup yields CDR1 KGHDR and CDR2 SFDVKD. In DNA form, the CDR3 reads TGTGCCACCAGTGATTTGGGCTCTCCGAGGACTGGAGCACTGGGGTATTTT. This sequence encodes CATSDLGSPRTGALGYF.

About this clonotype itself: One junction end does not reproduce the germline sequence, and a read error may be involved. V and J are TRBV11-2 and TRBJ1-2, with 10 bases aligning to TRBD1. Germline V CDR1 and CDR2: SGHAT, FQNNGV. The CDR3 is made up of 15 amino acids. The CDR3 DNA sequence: TGTGCTAGCAGCTTATTGACAGGGGGCCTCTATGGCTACACCTTC. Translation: CASSLLTGGLYGYTF. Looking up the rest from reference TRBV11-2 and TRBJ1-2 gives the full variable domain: EAGVAQSPRYKIIEKRQSVAFWCNPISGHATLYWYQQILGQGPKLLIQFQNNGVVDDSQLPKDRFSAERLKGVDSTLKIQPAKLEDSAVYLCASSLLTGGLYGYTFGSGTRLTVV.

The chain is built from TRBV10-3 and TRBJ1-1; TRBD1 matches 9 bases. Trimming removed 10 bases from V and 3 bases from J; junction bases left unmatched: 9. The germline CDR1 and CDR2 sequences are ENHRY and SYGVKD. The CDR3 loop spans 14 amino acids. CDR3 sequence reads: CATSGRTGDTEAFF. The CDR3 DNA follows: TGTGCCACCTCAGGTAGGACAGGGGACACTGAAGCTTTCTTT.

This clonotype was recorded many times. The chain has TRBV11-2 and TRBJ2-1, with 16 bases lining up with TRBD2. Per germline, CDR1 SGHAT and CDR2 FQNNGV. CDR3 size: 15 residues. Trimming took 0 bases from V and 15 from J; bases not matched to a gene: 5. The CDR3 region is CASSLEPGTSGRAFF. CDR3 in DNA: TGTGCCAGCAGCTTAGAACCGGGGACTAGCGGGAGGGCGTTCTTC.

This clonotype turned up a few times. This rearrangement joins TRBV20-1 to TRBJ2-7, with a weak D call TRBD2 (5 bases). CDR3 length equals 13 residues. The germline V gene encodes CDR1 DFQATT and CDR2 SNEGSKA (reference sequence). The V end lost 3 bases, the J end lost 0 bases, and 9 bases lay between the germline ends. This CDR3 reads CSARDLNSYEQYF. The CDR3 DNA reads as TGCAGTGCTAGGGACTTAAACTCCTACGAGCAGTACTTC.

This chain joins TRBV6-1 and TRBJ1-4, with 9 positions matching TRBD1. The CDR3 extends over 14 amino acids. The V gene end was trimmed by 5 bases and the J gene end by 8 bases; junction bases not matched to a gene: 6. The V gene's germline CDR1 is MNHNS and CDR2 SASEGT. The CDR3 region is CASSRTGDREKLFF. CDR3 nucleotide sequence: TGTGCCAGCAGTAGGACAGGGGATCGGGAAAAACTGTTTTTT.

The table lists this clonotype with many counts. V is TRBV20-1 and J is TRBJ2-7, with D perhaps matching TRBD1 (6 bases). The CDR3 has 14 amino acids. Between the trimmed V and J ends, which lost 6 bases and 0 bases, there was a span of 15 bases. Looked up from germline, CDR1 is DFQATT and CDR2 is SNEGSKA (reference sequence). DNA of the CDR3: TGCAGTGCAAATCGGGACACTATCTCCTACGAGCAGTACTTC. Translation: CSANRDTISYEQYF.

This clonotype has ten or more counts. The CDR3 protein is CSANVPGLVADEQFF. The CDR3 DNA sequence: TGCAGTGCGAACGTCCCCGGACTAGTCGCCGATGAGCAGTTCTTC. The chain has TRBV20-1 and TRBJ2-1; 7 bases are a match to TRBD2. CDR1 is DFQATT and CDR2 is SNEGSKA in the germline V gene (reference sequence). The CDR3 is 15 amino acids. Germline trimming cut 6 bases from V and 8 bases from J; bases unmatched to any gene: 16.

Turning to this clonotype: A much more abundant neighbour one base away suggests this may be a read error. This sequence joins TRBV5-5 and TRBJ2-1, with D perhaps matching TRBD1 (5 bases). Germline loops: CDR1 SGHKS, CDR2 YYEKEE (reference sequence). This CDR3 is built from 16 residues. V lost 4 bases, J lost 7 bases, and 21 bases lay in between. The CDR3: CASSPTDKGLLNEQFF. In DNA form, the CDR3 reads TGTGCCAGCAGCCCCACTGACAAGGGGCTCTTGAATGAGCAGTTCTTC.

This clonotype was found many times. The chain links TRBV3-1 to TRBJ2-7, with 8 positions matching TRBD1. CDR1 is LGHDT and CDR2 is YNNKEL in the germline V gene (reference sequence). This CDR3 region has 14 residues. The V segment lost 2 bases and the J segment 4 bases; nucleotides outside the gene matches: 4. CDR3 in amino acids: CASSQYGQGYEQYF. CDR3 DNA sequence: TGTGCCAGCAGCCAATACGGACAGGGATACGAGCAGTACTTC.

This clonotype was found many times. Here the CDR3 DNA reads TGTGCCAGCAGCCGACCAAGGGGAGCCACGGGGGAGCAGTTCTTC. It translates to CASSRPRGATGEQFF. The chain links TRBV28 to TRBJ2-1, with D perhaps given as TRBD1 or TRBD2 (5 bases each). The germline gives CDR1 MDHEN, CDR2 SYDVKM. The CDR3 sequence is 15 residues long. Trimming pared 6 bases from V and 10 bases from J, leaving 22 bases between.